The T cell receptor (beta chain) under discussion was sequenced for a study of CD8 T cells in Susac syndrome. Study-level information: When blood was drawn, patients with Susac syndrome were on intravenous immunoglobulin alone, on corticosteroids, or therapy-naive.

RNA amounts of about 0.5 to 1 ug underwent reverse transcription with random hexamers. A multiplex approach, immunoSEQ multiplex PCR, amplified TCR beta CDR3 across 54 Vbeta and 13 Jbeta. TCRdb processed the immunoSEQ multiplex PCR reads anew with MiXCR; each CDR3 protein has one entry. The sample has over 150,000 distinct CDR3 sequences; about 94% are singletons. The V end was cut by 5 bases, the J end by 1 base, with 13 bases between. The CDR3 is made up of 15 amino acids. Germline lookup yields CDR1 MDHEN and CDR2 SYDVKM. TCR beta was sequenced from blood CD8+ and CD4+ T cells. It was negative isolation that provided the CD8+ and CD4+ T cells, whereas TEMRA cells were enriched by FACS.

This receptor was identified in a human donor with Susac syndrome. The gene calls are TRBV28 and TRBJ2-3; D perhaps matches TRBD2 (5 bases). Input material: CD4+ T cells from PBMCs. CDR3 residues: CASSRWAEGTDTQYF. The CDR3 DNA reads as TGTGCCAGCAGTCGATGGGCGGAGGGCACAGATACGCAGTATTTT.